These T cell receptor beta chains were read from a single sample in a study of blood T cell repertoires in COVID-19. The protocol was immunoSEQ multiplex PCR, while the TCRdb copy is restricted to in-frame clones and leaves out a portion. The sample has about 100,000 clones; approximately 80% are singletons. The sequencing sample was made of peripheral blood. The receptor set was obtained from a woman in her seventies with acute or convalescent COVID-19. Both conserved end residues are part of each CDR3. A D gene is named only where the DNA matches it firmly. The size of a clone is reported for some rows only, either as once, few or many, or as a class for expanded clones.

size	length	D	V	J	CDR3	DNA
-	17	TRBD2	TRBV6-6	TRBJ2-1	CASSHYGLAGEYNEQFF	TGTGCCAGCAGTCATTACGGGTTAGCGGGGGAATACAATGAGCAGTTCTTC
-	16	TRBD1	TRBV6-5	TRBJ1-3	CASSWGGTGAGNTIYF	TGTGCCAGCAGTTGGGGCGGGACAGGGGCTGGAAACACCATATATTTT
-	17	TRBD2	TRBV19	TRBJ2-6	CASSIGAGGTGANVLTF	TGTGCCAGTAGTATAGGAGCGGGGGGCACGGGGGCCAACGTCCTGACTTTC
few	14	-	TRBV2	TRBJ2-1	CASRALLGNNEQFF	TGTGCCAGCAGGGCCCTTCTAGGCAACAATGAGCAGTTCTTC
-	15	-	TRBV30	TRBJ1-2	CAWSGQPPKNYGYTF	TGTGCCTGGAGCGGACAGCCTCCTAAGAACTATGGCTACACCTTC
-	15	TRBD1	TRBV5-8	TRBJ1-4	CASSTRTGGIEKLFF	TGTGCCAGCAGCACCCGGACAGGGGGAATTGAAAAACTGTTTTTT
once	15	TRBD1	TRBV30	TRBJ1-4	CAWARDVRQGEKLFF	TGTGCCTGGGCCCGGGACGTACGACAGGGTGAAAAACTGTTTTTT
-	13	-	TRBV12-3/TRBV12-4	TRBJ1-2	CASSLTAVRGYTF	TGTGCCAGCAGTTTAACGGCGGTTCGGGGCTACACCTTC
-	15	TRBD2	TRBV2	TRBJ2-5	CASSDPPAGGETQYF	TGTGCCAGCAGTGACCCGCCGGCGGGGGGAGAGACCCAGTACTTC
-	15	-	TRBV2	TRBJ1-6	CASSEIQGGNSPLHF	TGTGCCAGCAGTGAAATTCAGGGTGGTAATTCACCCCTCCACTTT
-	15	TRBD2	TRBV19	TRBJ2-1	CASSISSGALNEQFF	TGTGCCAGTAGTATCAGTAGCGGGGCCCTCAATGAGCAGTTCTTC
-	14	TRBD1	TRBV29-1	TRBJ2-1	CSVRTGDAYNEQFF	TGCAGCGTTAGGACAGGGGACGCCTACAATGAGCAGTTCTTC
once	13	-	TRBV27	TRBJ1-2	CASIADNCYGYTF	TGTGCCAGCATCGCCGATAACTGCTATGGCTACACCTTC
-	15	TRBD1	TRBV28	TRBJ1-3	CASRTTGGAGNTIYF	TGTGCCAGCAGGACCACAGGGGGCGCAGGAAACACCATATATTTT
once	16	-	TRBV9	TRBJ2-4	CASSPSTGTGLNIQYF	TGTGCCAGCAGCCCATCAACAGGGACGGGGCTAAACATTCAGTACTTC
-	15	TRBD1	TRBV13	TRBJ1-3	CASSFRGTGTDTIYF	TGTGCCAGCAGCTTTAGGGGGACAGGGACGGACACCATATATTTT
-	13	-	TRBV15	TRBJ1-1	CATSRDYSAEAFF	TGTGCCACCAGCAGAGATTATAGTGCTGAAGCTTTCTTT
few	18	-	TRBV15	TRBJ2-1	CATSRDLSGFSSYNEQFF	TGTGCCACCAGCAGAGATCTTAGCGGTTTTAGCTCCTACAATGAGCAGTTCTTC
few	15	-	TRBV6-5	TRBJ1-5	CASRQSGLGNQPQHF	TGTGCCAGCAGGCAGTCGGGTCTCGGCAATCAGCCCCAGCATTTT
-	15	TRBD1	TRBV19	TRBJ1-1	CASSSRTGQNTEAFF	TGTGCCAGTAGTAGTCGGACAGGGCAGAACACTGAAGCTTTCTTT
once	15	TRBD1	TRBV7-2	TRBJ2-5	CASSFTGGGGETQYF	TGTGCCAGCAGTTTTACAGGGGGCGGAGGAGAGACCCAGTACTTC
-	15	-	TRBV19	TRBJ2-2	CASSRGNANTGELFF	TGTGCCAGTAGTAGAGGTAACGCGAACACCGGGGAGCTGTTTTTT
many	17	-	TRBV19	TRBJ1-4	CASTPRRRGTTNEKLFF	TGTGCCAGTACCCCGAGGAGGAGGGGAACAACTAATGAAAAACTGTTTTTT
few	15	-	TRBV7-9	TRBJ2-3	CASSLGSGNTDTQYF	TGTGCCAGCAGCTTAGGGAGTGGCAACACAGATACGCAGTATTTT
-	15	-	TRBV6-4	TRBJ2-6	CASRKEGLGANVLTF	TGTGCCAGCAGGAAGGAGGGGCTGGGGGCCAACGTCCTGACTTTC
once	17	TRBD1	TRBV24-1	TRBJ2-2	CATSDWGGDRVAGELFF	TGTGCCACCAGTGACTGGGGTGGCGACAGGGTGGCCGGGGAGCTGTTTTTT
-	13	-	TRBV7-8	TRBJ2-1	CASRRGGGNEQFF	TGTGCCAGCAGGCGAGGGGGGGGCAATGAGCAGTTCTTC
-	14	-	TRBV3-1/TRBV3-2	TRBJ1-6	CASRERGINSPLHF	TGTGCCAGCAGAGAGAGGGGGATTAATTCACCCCTCCACTTT
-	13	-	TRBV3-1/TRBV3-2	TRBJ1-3	CASSHQGKDTIYF	TGTGCCAGCAGCCATCAGGGGAAAGACACCATATATTTT
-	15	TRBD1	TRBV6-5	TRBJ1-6	CASSLGDRGGSPLHF	TGTGCCAGCAGTTTAGGGGACAGGGGTGGTTCACCCCTCCACTTT
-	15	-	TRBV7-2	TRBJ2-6	CASSLVGAGANVLTF	TGTGCCAGCAGCTTAGTCGGGGCTGGGGCCAACGTCCTGACTTTC
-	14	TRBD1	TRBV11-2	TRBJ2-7	CASSQDRLSYEQYF	TGTGCCAGCAGCCAGGACAGGCTCTCCTACGAGCAGTACTTC
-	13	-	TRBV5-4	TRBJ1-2	CASSLEAGYGYTF	TGTGCCAGCAGCTTGGAAGCGGGGTATGGCTACACCTTC
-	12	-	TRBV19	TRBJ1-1	CASPGRNTEAFF	TGTGCCAGCCCGGGGAGGAACACTGAAGCTTTCTTT
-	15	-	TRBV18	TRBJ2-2	CASSLPVGSTGELFF	TGTGCCAGCTCGTTGCCGGTTGGGAGCACCGGGGAGCTGTTTTTT
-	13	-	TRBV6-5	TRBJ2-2	CASSTGNTGELFF	TGTGCCAGCAGTACAGGGAACACCGGGGAGCTGTTTTTT
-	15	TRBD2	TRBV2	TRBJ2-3	CASSGGLAGLDTQYF	TGTGCCAGCAGTGGGGGACTAGCGGGCCTAGATACGCAGTATTTT
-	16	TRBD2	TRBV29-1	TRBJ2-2	CSVEALSRGGHGELFF	TGCAGCGTTGAGGCCCTTTCACGGGGGGGCCACGGGGAGCTGTTTTTT
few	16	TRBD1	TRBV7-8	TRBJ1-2	CASSLPGTGSNYGYTF	TGTGCCAGCAGCTTACCCGGGACAGGGTCTAACTATGGCTACACCTTC
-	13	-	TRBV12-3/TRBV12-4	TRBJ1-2	CASSLRGSGGYTF	TGTGCCAGCAGTTTAAGAGGGTCCGGCGGCTACACCTTC
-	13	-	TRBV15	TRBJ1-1	CAASPMRAVKAFF	TGTGCCGCCAGCCCCATGAGGGCAGTTAAAGCTTTCTTT
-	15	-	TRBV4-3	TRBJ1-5	CASSQNRDGGQPQHF	TGCGCCAGCAGCCAAAACAGGGACGGAGGTCAGCCCCAGCATTTT
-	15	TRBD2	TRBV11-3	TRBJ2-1	CASSLGGGQVNEQFF	TGTGCCAGCAGCTTGGGCGGGGGGCAGGTCAATGAGCAGTTCTTC
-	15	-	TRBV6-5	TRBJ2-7	CASSPRTVNSYEQYF	TGTGCCAGCAGTCCCCGAACAGTGAACTCCTACGAGCAGTACTTC
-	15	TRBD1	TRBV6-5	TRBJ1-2	CASSYRSTGGYGYTF	TGTGCCAGCAGTTACAGATCGACAGGGGGCTATGGCTACACCTTC
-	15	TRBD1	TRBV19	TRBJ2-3	CATKETGVGTDTQYF	TGTGCCACCAAGGAGACAGGGGTCGGCACAGATACGCAGTATTTT
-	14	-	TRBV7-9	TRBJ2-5	CASSLLGHQETQYF	TGTGCCAGCAGCTTATTGGGCCACCAAGAGACCCAGTACTTC
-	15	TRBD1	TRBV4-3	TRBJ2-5	CASSQEGTVGETQYF	TGCGCCAGCAGCCAAGAAGGGACAGTGGGGGAGACCCAGTACTTC